The 19 T cell receptor beta chains in this list originate from one sample, sequenced in a study of blood T cell repertoires in COVID-19. TCRdb keeps only in-frame clones here, not all; method: immunoSEQ multiplex PCR. Seen here are around 100,000 clones, around 87% observed once, and the top ten hold around a tenth. The sample was peripheral blood. The receptors were gathered from a woman in her thirties with acute or convalescent COVID-19.

The chain links TRBV5-6 to TRBJ2-2; possible D gene TRBD2, 6 bases. The CDR3 runs to 12 residues. The germline gives CDR1 SGHDT, CDR2 YYEEEE. The V gene lost 5 bases and the J gene lost 5 bases, with 7 bases spanning the gap. CDR3 sequence (DNA): TGTGCCAGCAGGGGAGGTACCGGGGAGCTGTTTTTT. Amino acid sequence: CASRGGTGELFF.

This chain uses TRBV7-3 with TRBJ1-6; TRBD1 might be the D (5 bases). Per germline, CDR1 SGHTA and CDR2 FQGTGA. This CDR3 contains 13 residues. V lost 5 bases, J lost 12 bases, and 14 bases lay in between. The CDR3: CASSLQGIGPLHF. The DNA of the CDR3 is TGTGCCAGCAGCCTGCAGGGAATTGGACCCCTCCACTTT.

V and J are TRBV12-3 or TRBV12-4 and TRBJ2-7; tentatively, D is TRBD1 (6 bases). The V end lost 5 bases, the J end lost 4 bases, and 9 bases lay between the germline ends. This CDR3 has 12 amino acids. The CDR3 nucleotides are TGTGCCAGCAGTCCTACAGGGTACGAGCAGTACTTC. This encodes CASSPTGYEQYF.

The gene calls are TRBV5-1 and TRBJ1-1; D perhaps matches TRBD1 (5 bases). Looked up from germline, CDR1 is SGHRS and CDR2 is YFSETQ. This CDR3 has 13 amino acids. V lost 6 bases and J lost 5, with 14 bases in between. The CDR3 DNA reads as TGCGCCAGCACCCTTCGGGGGGGTACTGAAGCTTTCTTT. Translated: CASTLRGGTEAFF.

The chain recombines TRBV16 with TRBJ1-1, with 8 bases matching TRBD1. CDR3 length equals 14 residues. V was pared by 5 bases and J by 3 bases, with 5 bases of the junction left unmatched. Per germline, CDR1 KGHSY and CDR2 FQNENV. The CDR3 DNA follows: TGTGCCAGCAGCTCGGACAGGGTAGACACTGAAGCTTTCTTT. Translating it yields CASSSDRVDTEAFF.

This rearrangement joins TRBV21-1 to TRBJ1-6; the D call in the table, TRBD1, was not verified against the DNA. TRBV21-1 is a documented pseudogene. The CDR3 extends over 18 amino acids. Written as DNA, the CDR3 is TGTGCCAGCAGCCCCCGTAGCGGCGGGACAGGGTCGAATTCACCCCTCCACTTT. It codes for CASSPRSGGTGSNSPLHF.

The genes are TRBV18 and TRBJ2-7, with 9 positions matching TRBD1. Looked up from germline, CDR1 is KGHSH and CDR2 is LQKENI. This CDR3 is 14 amino acids long. V trimming: 8 bases; J trimming: 0 bases; junction bases outside the gene matches: 5. The CDR3 nucleotides are TGTGCCAGCGCTCGGACAGGGGTCTCCTACGAGCAGTACTTC. Translation: CASARTGVSYEQYF.

The J gene is TRBJ1-2, the V gene TRBV11-3; no reliable D call. Germline CDR1 SGHNT, CDR2 YENEEA. This CDR3 is 13 amino acids long. V lost 2 bases, J lost 2 bases, and 6 bases lay in between. CDR3 residues: CASSLLTNYGYTF. The CDR3, as DNA: TGTGCCAGCAGCTTATTGACAAACTATGGCTACACCTTC.

This rearrangement joins TRBV11-2 to TRBJ2-1, with TRBD1 matching 9 bases. Germline CDR1 is SGHAT and CDR2 is FQNNGV. V lost 7 bases to trimming and J lost 0 bases; unmatched junction nucleotides: 7. The CDR3 is 16 residues long. CDR3 sequence: CASIVTGGLSYNEQFF. The CDR3 DNA reads TGTGCCAGCATCGTCACAGGGGGCCTCTCCTACAATGAGCAGTTCTTC.

The rearrangement links TRBV10-3 to TRBJ1-2; 7 positions agree with TRBD1. Germline V CDR1 and CDR2: ENHRY, SYGVKD. The CDR3 loop spans 14 amino acids. V trimming: 5 bases; J trimming: 3 bases; junction bases outside the gene matches: 6. CDR3 amino acids: CAISYPGTDYGYTF. CDR3 nucleotide sequence: TGTGCCATCAGTTACCCCGGGACAGACTATGGCTACACCTTC.

The J gene is TRBJ2-5, the V gene TRBV10-3; D gene uncertain. Germline V gene lookup returns CDR1 ENHRY and CDR2 SYGVKD. The V and J ends lost 4 bases and 4 bases respectively, with 10 bases between them. The CDR3 length is 13 residues. CDR3: CAISGVLGETQYF. CDR3 bases: TGTGCCATCAGTGGGGTTCTAGGAGAGACCCAGTACTTC.

This rearrangement joins TRBV5-1 to TRBJ2-4, with D possibly TRBD2 on 6 matching bases. Germline V lookup: CDR1 SGHRS, CDR2 YFSETQ. Trimming stripped 2 bases from V and 0 bases from J, with 18 bases between. The CDR3 is 18 amino acids. CDR3 nucleotide sequence: TGCGCCAGCAGCTTCCGCAGGGTGGGGGACTTAGCCAAAAACATTCAGTACTTC. Amino acid sequence: CASSFRRVGDLAKNIQYF.

The CDR3 loop is CASSPGPFTDTQYF. For the CDR3, the DNA is TGTGCCAGCAGCCCTGGGCCCTTCACAGATACGCAGTATTTT. The V and J genes are TRBV7-7 and TRBJ2-3; D is ambiguous. The V gene lost 5 bases and the J gene lost 2 bases, with 11 bases spanning the gap. The CDR3 has 14 amino acids. The germline V gene encodes CDR1 SSHAT and CDR2 FNYEAQ (reference sequence).

The chain is built from TRBV19 and TRBJ1-5, with TRBD1 identical over 7 bases. Losses at the gene ends were 7 bases for V and 2 bases for J; bases not matched to a gene: 5. CDR1 and CDR2 (germline): LNHDA, SQIVND (reference sequence). The CDR3 sequence is 14 residues long. This CDR3 is CASKDRDRNQPQHF. The CDR3 nucleotides are TGTGCCAGTAAAGACAGGGACCGCAATCAGCCCCAGCATTTT.

The chain recombines TRBV12-5 with TRBJ2-7; 7 bases align to TRBD1. The CDR3 length is 16 residues. J gave up 6 bases and V 4 bases, and 15 bases lay outside the gene matches. Germline V CDR1 and CDR2: LGHNT, FRNRAP. The CDR3 bases are TGTGCTAGTGGTTGGGGACCAGGGACAGAGGGCGGCGAGCAGTACTTC. It yields the protein CASGWGPGTEGGEQYF.

This clone has a single count. The chain links TRBV19 to TRBJ2-7, with 12 bases lining up with TRBD1. The CDR3 contains 15 residues. From germline, CDR1 is LNHDA and CDR2 SQIVND (reference sequence). V lost 3 bases, J lost 7 bases, and 7 bases stayed unmatched. CDR3 nucleotides: TGTGCCAGTAGTATCCGGGACAGGGGGCCGGGAGAGCAGTACTTC. Translated, it gives CASSIRDRGPGEQYF. Supplemented by reference TRBV19 and TRBJ2-7, the full variable domain reads DGGITQSPKYLFRKEGQNVTLSCEQNLNHDAMYWYRQDPGQGLRLIYYSQIVNDFQKGDIAEGYSVSREKKESFPLTVTSAQKNPTAFYLCASSIRDRGPGEQYFGPGTRLTVT.

This chain uses TRBV5-1 with TRBJ2-1; the match to TRBD2 covers 14 bases. After removal of 7 bases from V and 7 bases from J, the junction contained 7 bases not matched to a gene. The CDR3 loop spans 15 amino acids. Germline CDR1 and CDR2: SGHRS and YFSETQ. CDR3 nucleotides: TGCGCCAGCCGACCGACTAGCGGGGGGGCAAATGAGCAGTTCTTC. Protein: CASRPTSGGANEQFF. Filled out from reference TRBV5-1 and TRBJ2-1, the complete variable domain reads KAGVTQTPRYLIKTRGQQVTLSCSPISGHRSVSWYQQTPGQGLQFLFEYFSETQRNKGNFPGRFSGRQFSNSRSEMNVSTLELGDSALYLCASRPTSGGANEQFFGPGTRLTVL.

This clone appeared a single time. The V and J genes are TRBV7-8 and TRBJ2-3; possibly TRBD2 for D (6 bases). V lost 0 bases, J lost 0 bases, and 16 bases lay in between. The germline V gene encodes CDR1 SGHVS and CDR2 FQNEAQ. This CDR3 is built from 18 residues. The CDR3 region is CASSLAGAGPTSTDTQYF. The CDR3 DNA reads as TGTGCCAGCAGCTTAGCCGGGGCGGGGCCTACTAGCACAGATACGCAGTATTTT.

The CDR3 loop reads CASGLQSRGGPGSGANVLTF. The CDR3 DNA is TGTGCTAGTGGTTTGCAATCCCGCGGGGGACCGGGCTCTGGGGCCAACGTCCTGACTTTC. This chain uses TRBV12-5 with TRBJ2-6; 7 bases match TRBD2. This CDR3 region has 20 residues. J gave up 0 bases and V 2 bases, and 13 bases lay outside the gene matches. Germline V gene sequence: CDR1 LGHNT, CDR2 FRNRAP. Full variable domain (missing parts from reference TRBV12-5 and TRBJ2-6): DARVTQTPRHKVTEMGQEVTMRCQPILGHNTVFWYRQTMMQGLELLAYFRNRAPLDDSGMPKDRFSAEMPDATLATLKIQPSEPRDSAVYFCASGLQSRGGPGSGANVLTFGAGSRLTVL.